This paragraph covers one TCR beta chain sequence. The CDR3 is 16 amino acids. Trimming shortened V by 8 bases and J by 5 bases, and 21 bases separated the two germline ends. Germline assignment: CDR1 MNHEY and CDR2 SMNVEV (reference sequence). This sample is part of a study of T cells after somatic rescue of genetic block. Some clones are missing from TCRdb's copy, which holds only in-frame ones; the method was immunoSEQ multiplex PCR. Of more than 70,000 clones listed, just under 90% are singletons. Sequenced material: peripheral blood mononuclear cells (PBMCs). V is TRBV27 and J is TRBJ2-2; D is unresolved. The TCR originated in a woman younger than 35. Here the CDR3 reads CASRTDWRKRTGELFF. CDR3 in DNA: TGTGCCAGCCGTACTGACTGGCGTAAGCGTACCGGGGAGCTGTTTTTT.